Presented here are 20 T cell receptor beta chains from one specimen sequenced in a study of blood T cell repertoires in COVID-19. Sequencing used immunoSEQ multiplex PCR; TCRdb keeps in-frame clones, though not all of them. The data contain 250,000 to 300,000 clones, around nine tenths of them seen just once; the ten biggest clones take up 0.94%. The sample was peripheral blood. The receptors shown here come from a woman aged 40 to 55 who had recovered from COVID-19.

This chain connects TRBV19 to TRBJ2-2, with D perhaps TRBD1 (5 bases). The CDR3 length is 15 residues. Trimming shortened V by 8 bases and J by 3 bases, and 16 bases separated the two germline ends. From germline, CDR1 is LNHDA and CDR2 SQIVND (reference sequence). CDR3: CASCRAEGDTGELFF. The DNA of the CDR3 is TGTGCCAGTTGTAGGGCGGAAGGGGACACCGGGGAGCTGTTTTTT.

V and J are TRBV5-4 and TRBJ2-3, with no clear D. Germline loops: CDR1 SGHNT, CDR2 YYREEE (reference sequence). This CDR3 is 17 amino acids long. The V end lost 2 bases, the J end lost 0 bases, and 16 bases lay between the germline ends. The CDR3 loop is CASSFKLTTSSTDTQYF. CDR3 in DNA: TGTGCCAGCAGCTTCAAACTAACCACCTCTAGCACAGATACGCAGTATTTT.

The chain recombines TRBV5-4 with TRBJ1-6, with D unresolved. The CDR3 is 15 amino acids. Germline CDR1 is SGHNT and CDR2 is YYREEE (reference sequence). Trimming left V 0 bases short and J 4 bases short, with 8 bases between. This CDR3 reads CASSLDREYNSPLHF. CDR3 coding DNA: TGTGCCAGCAGCTTGGACAGAGAATATAATTCACCCCTCCACTTT.

The chain has TRBV19 and TRBJ2-5; possibly TRBD2 for D (6 bases). The V gene lost 3 bases and the J gene lost 5 bases, with 10 bases spanning the gap. The CDR3 runs 13 residues. Germline values: CDR1 LNHDA, CDR2 SQIVND (reference sequence). CDR3 amino acids: CASSIPEGETQYF. Written as DNA, the CDR3 is TGTGCCAGTAGTATTCCGGAGGGGGAGACCCAGTACTTC.

Only a few counts were recorded for this clone. This sequence joins TRBV2 and TRBJ2-1; 11 nucleotides line up with TRBD1. The J segment lost 6 bases and the V segment lost 7 bases, leaving 11 bases of the junction unmatched. The CDR3 is made up of 16 amino acids. Germline CDR1 is SNHLY and CDR2 is FYNNEI. For the CDR3, the DNA is TGTGCCAGCACGCCCGAGGGAGGACAGGGGGCCAATGAGCAGTTCTTC. It encodes CASTPEGGQGANEQFF.

The chain joins TRBV7-2 to TRBJ1-6, with TRBD1 identical over 10 bases. V gave up 6 bases and J gave up 7 bases; unmatched junction bases: 0. Germline assignment: CDR1 SGHTA and CDR2 FQGNSA. CDR3 length equals 13 residues. CDR3 amino acids: CASRGQGNSPLHF. DNA of the CDR3: TGTGCCAGCAGGGGACAGGGGAATTCACCCCTCCACTTT.

The chain links TRBV19 to TRBJ2-7; perhaps TRBD2 as D (6 bases). CDR3 length: 15 amino acids. Germline-derived CDR1 and CDR2 are LNHDA and SQIVND (reference sequence). Trimming removed 6 bases from V and 3 bases from J, with 18 bases in between. The CDR3: CASSPLASDNYEQYF. CDR3 in DNA: TGTGCCAGTAGCCCTTTGGCTAGCGATAACTACGAGCAGTACTTC.

This chain connects TRBV5-1 to TRBJ2-1; D might be TRBD2 (5 bases). Germline V CDR1 and CDR2: SGHRS, YFSETQ. This CDR3 is built from 16 residues. Trimming removed 2 bases at V and 2 bases at J, with 14 bases between. The CDR3 here is CASSLSSGIPYNEQFF. The CDR3 DNA sequence: TGCGCCAGCAGCTTATCAAGCGGCATACCCTACAATGAGCAGTTCTTC.

This rearrangement joins TRBV6-6 to TRBJ2-2, with 7 bases fitting TRBD1. V lost 7 bases to trimming and J lost 6 bases; unmatched junction nucleotides: 5. Germline V gives CDR1 MNHNY, CDR2 SVGAGI (reference sequence). The CDR3 runs 13 residues. CDR3 loop: CASNRGSSGELFF. As DNA, the CDR3 is TGTGCCAGCAACAGGGGAAGCTCCGGGGAGCTGTTTTTT.

The chain combines TRBV14 with TRBJ1-1; D remains unclear. V lost 1 base, J lost 4 bases, and 10 bases lay in between. The CDR3 is 14 amino acids. The V gene's germline CDR1 is SGHDN and CDR2 FVKESK. CDR3 nucleotide sequence: TGTGCCAGCAGCCAAGTTGGTCCGGGCACTGAAGCTTTCTTT. As protein: CASSQVGPGTEAFF.

CDR3: CASSEGGGRAWDTQYF. The CDR3, as DNA: TGTGCCAGCAGTGAAGGGGGCGGGAGGGCCTGGGATACGCAGTATTTT. The V gene is TRBV6-1, the J gene TRBJ2-3; 9 bases map to TRBD2. Germline-derived CDR1 and CDR2 are MNHNS and SASEGT. The V and J ends lost 1 base and 6 bases, in that order; junction bases with no gene match: 8. The CDR3 is made up of 16 amino acids.

This chain joins TRBV24-1 and TRBJ2-7, with 8 bases identical to TRBD1. Germline V lookup: CDR1 KGHDR, CDR2 SFDVKD. V lost 4 bases and J lost 4; bases outside the gene matches: 8. The CDR3 is made up of 15 amino acids. This chain's CDR3 is CATSEHDRGVYEQYF. CDR3 DNA: TGTGCCACCAGTGAACACGACAGGGGTGTGTACGAGCAGTACTTC.

The V gene is TRBV29-1, the J gene TRBJ2-7, with TRBD1 matching over 9 bases. Germline lookup yields CDR1 SQVTM and CDR2 ANQGSEA. The CDR3 has 12 amino acids. The J segment lost 7 bases and the V segment lost 4 bases, leaving 5 bases of the junction unmatched. The CDR3 loop reads CSVGPTGGEQYF. As DNA, the CDR3 is TGCAGCGTTGGCCCGACAGGGGGAGAGCAGTACTTC.

V usage is TRBV10-3 and J usage is TRBJ1-1; 9 nucleotides agree with TRBD1. The trim removed 10 bases at V and 2 bases at J, leaving 8 bases unmatched. The V gene's germline CDR1 is ENHRY and CDR2 SYGVKD. The CDR3 is 14 amino acids. The CDR3 DNA sequence: TGTGCCAACGGACAGGGGCCGGGAAACACTGAAGCTTTCTTT. This sequence encodes CANGQGPGNTEAFF.

J is TRBJ2-3 and V is TRBV5-1; 9 nucleotides line up with TRBD2. Germline CDR1 is SGHRS and CDR2 is YFSETQ. After removal of 0 bases from V and 1 base from J, the junction contained 3 bases not matched to a gene. The CDR3 covers 16 residues. The CDR3: CASSLASGIRTDTQYF. Written as DNA, the CDR3 is TGCGCCAGCAGCTTGGCTAGCGGGATTCGCACAGATACGCAGTATTTT.

The rearrangement uses TRBV6-5 and TRBJ2-5; 7 nucleotides agree with TRBD1. This CDR3 has 16 residues. V shed 4 bases and J 5 bases; nucleotides not matched to a gene: 13. Germline loops: CDR1 MNHEY, CDR2 SVGAGI. CDR3 protein: CASSWTGPPQRETQYF. In DNA, the CDR3 is TGTGCCAGCAGTTGGACAGGTCCCCCCCAGCGGGAGACCCAGTACTTC.

This clone has just one count. The chain employs TRBV4-1 and TRBJ2-1; D not resolved. The CDR3 consists of 16 residues. Germline V gene data show CDR1 as MGHRA and CDR2 as YSYEKL. Trimming removed 6 bases at V and 0 bases at J, with 15 bases between. CDR3: CASSLLWRSSYNEQFF. In DNA, the CDR3 is TGCGCCAGCAGTCTTCTATGGCGGAGCTCCTACAATGAGCAGTTCTTC.

This rearrangement joins TRBV2 to TRBJ1-6, with 9 bases fitting TRBD1. Germline V gene sequence: CDR1 SNHLY, CDR2 FYNNEI. J gave up 7 bases and V 6 bases, and 4 bases lay outside the gene matches. The CDR3 is 14 residues long. CDR3 coding DNA: TGTGCCAGCAGACAGGGGGCAGTGAATTCACCCCTCCACTTT. Amino acids: CASRQGAVNSPLHF.

The chain joins TRBV23-1 to TRBJ2-4; D is possibly TRBD1 (5 bases). TRBV23-1 is reported as an ORF; its role is uncertain. The CDR3 is made up of 18 amino acids. Trimming cost V 0 bases and J 0 bases, with 15 bases left between them. CDR3 residues: CASSQSVPQGLAKNIQYF. CDR3 in DNA: TGCGCCAGCAGTCAATCCGTCCCTCAGGGCTTAGCCAAAAACATTCAGTACTTC.

J is TRBJ2-7 and V is TRBV5-1; the D is unclear. Deletions cut 0 bases from V and 0 bases from J, with 10 bases between. Germline V lookup: CDR1 SGHRS, CDR2 YFSETQ. The CDR3 is 15 amino acids. CDR3 DNA: TGCGCCAGCAGCTTGGTTTCCGAGTCCTCCTACGAGCAGTACTTC. Translation: CASSLVSESSYEQYF.